This TCR beta chain was sequenced in a study of CD8 T cells in Susac syndrome. Germline values: CDR1 SQVTM, CDR2 ANQGSEA. Trimming took off 7 bases at V and 0 bases at J, with 12 bases between the two ends. This CDR3 region has 13 residues. CD8+ and CD4+ T cells taken from blood had their TCR beta sequenced. TEMRA cells were FACS-enriched, with CD8+ and CD4+ T cells isolated negatively. RNA, at roughly 0.5 to 1 ug, was reverse transcribed with random hexamers. Amplification of TCR beta CDR3 across 54 Vbeta and 13 Jbeta was performed with immunoSEQ multiplex PCR. One entry per CDR3 protein, called by TCRdb with MiXCR from the immunoSEQ multiplex PCR reads. Counted here are 160,000 or so distinct CDR3 sequences, about 90% occurring once; the ten biggest clones make up approximately 0.073%.

The rearrangement joins TRBV29-1 to TRBJ1-1; D is unresolved. The sequenced sample consisted of CD4+ T cells from PBMCs. The receptor was isolated from a human donor in good health. This chain's CDR3 is CSALPQLNTEAFF. The CDR3 DNA is TGCAGCGCCCTCCCCCAATTGAACACTGAAGCTTTCTTT.